This T cell receptor (beta chain) was recovered during a study of early T cells in non-severe SARS-CoV-2 infection. Study-wide background: Bulk RNA isolated from unsorted whole blood underwent sequencing; chains were not paired.

TCRdb called the 5' RACE reads again in MiXCR, with one record for every CDR3 protein. The repertoire holds about 63,000 distinct CDR3 sequences, with around 13% as singletons. CDR1 is MNHEY and CDR2 is SVGAGI in the germline V gene. The germline V and J ends were trimmed by 1 base and 1 base, with 10 bases remaining between them. The CDR3 sequence is 15 residues long. This clonotype was observed at least ten times. This chain uses TRBV6-5 with TRBJ2-5; D is unresolved. The TCR sequence derives from an adult who was a healthcare worker with PCR-confirmed SARS-CoV-2 infection or an uninfected control (not recorded which). Sample: whole blood. CDR3 in DNA: TGTGCCAGCAGTTACTATGGACCGAGCCAAGAGACCCAGTACTTC. It codes for CASSYYGPSQETQYF.